Following are 21 T cell receptor beta chains from one sample sequenced in a study of lung T cells in sarcoidosis with Löfgren's syndrome (dated by TCRdb to 2016 to 2017). Reads for this sample came from an Illumina MiSeq. TCRdb applied fastp at Q25 and MiXCR to the public reads, then kept only in-frame beta chains. Each entry is one CDR3 protein sequence, shown with its most common DNA and genes. The sample includes 15,000 to 25,000 distinct CDR3 sequences, with around a fifth observed a single time. Under 0.9% of the sample belongs to the ten largest clones. Sequencing was carried out using CD4+ T cells from bronchoalveolar lavage. Every receptor here comes from a human donor with sarcoidosis (Löfgren's syndrome or another form), or a control subject (not recorded which).

With respect to this clonotype: With a much larger clone just one base away, this may be a read error. The chain links TRBV7-2 to TRBJ2-7; 8 bases are a match to TRBD2. V shed 1 base and J 0 bases; nucleotides not matched to a gene: 2. The CDR3 consists of 15 residues. Looked up from germline, CDR1 is SGHTA and CDR2 is FQGNSA. This CDR3 is CASSLVAGRSYEQYF. The CDR3 nucleotides are TGTGCCAGCAGCTTAGTAGCGGGACGCTCCTACGAGCAGTACTTC.

The rearrangement links TRBV6-2 or TRBV6-3 to TRBJ2-2; D gene ambiguous. This CDR3 is 12 amino acids long. Germline assignment: CDR1 MNHEY and CDR2 SVGEGT. The ends were cut back, 11 bases at V and 5 bases at J, with 12 bases in the middle. For the CDR3, the DNA is TGTGCCGGCGATACCTTTACCGGGGAGCTGTTTTTT. Residues: CAGDTFTGELFF.

Within the sample, this clonotype is medium-sized. The gene calls are TRBV6-1 and TRBJ2-5, with D perhaps matching TRBD2 (5 bases). V dropped 7 bases and J dropped 2 bases, with 8 bases sitting between them. The germline V gene encodes CDR1 MNHNS and CDR2 SASEGT. The CDR3 spans 12 residues. The CDR3 loop is CASTPGQETQYF. DNA for the CDR3: TGTGCCAGCACTCCGGGGCAAGAGACCCAGTACTTC.

This clonotype is labeled medium-sized (0.01 to 0.1%). This chain links TRBV20-1 with TRBJ2-1, with D tentatively TRBD2 (5 bases). This CDR3 comprises 18 residues. Trimming stripped 5 bases from V and 0 bases from J, with 23 bases between. Germline assignment: CDR1 DFQATT and CDR2 SNEGSKA (reference sequence). The CDR3 reads CSAFTGFLNPSSYNEQFF. The CDR3 DNA is TGCAGTGCTTTTACGGGGTTCCTGAATCCCAGCTCCTACAATGAGCAGTTCTTC.

With respect to this clonotype: A much larger clone differs from this one at a single base, so this may be a read error. The V call is TRBV20-1, the J call TRBJ2-3, with 10 nucleotides matching TRBD2. Germline lookup yields CDR1 DFQATT and CDR2 SNEGSKA (reference sequence). The CDR3 totals 14 residues. The trim removed 5 bases at V and 4 bases at J, leaving 6 bases unmatched. CDR3 bases: TGCAGTGCTTCTAGCGGGAGTGCCCCAGATACGCAGTATTTT. This codes for CSASSGSAPDTQYF.

As to this clonotype: This sequence may be a read error, since a much larger clone differs from it by one base. Since no conserved phenylalanine or tryptophan closes the CDR3, a read error is the likely cause. The rearrangement links TRBV20-1 to TRBJ2-2; no clear D. Germline loops: CDR1 DFQATT, CDR2 SNEGSKA (reference sequence). The CDR3 runs 13 residues. Trimming shortened V by 0 bases and J by 7 bases, and 9 bases separated the two germline ends. CDR3 amino acids: CSARDPVNGELFS. In nucleotides, the CDR3 is TGCAGTGCTAGAGACCCTGTTAACGGGGAGCTGTTTTCT.

By share, this clonotype ranks as medium-sized (0.01 to 0.1%). This chain connects TRBV27 to TRBJ2-7, with a possible D match to TRBD2 (5 bases). Trimming shortened V by 6 bases and J by 7 bases, and 16 bases separated the two germline ends. CDR1 and CDR2 (germline): MNHEY, SMNVEV (reference sequence). This CDR3 comprises 13 residues. As DNA, the CDR3 is TGTGCCAGCAGAAGGACTGGGATGGGGGAGCAGTACTTC. This translates into CASRRTGMGEQYF.

The chain carries TRBV20-1 and TRBJ2-6; unclear D gene. Deletions cut 3 bases from V and 2 bases from J, with 11 bases between. The germline V gene has CDR1 DFQATT and CDR2 SNEGSKA (reference sequence). CDR3 length: 15 amino acids. The CDR3 DNA follows: TGCAGTGCTAGGTCTTGGGCAGCTGGGGCCAACGTCCTGACTTTC. This gives the protein CSARSWAAGANVLTF.

This clonotype was observed a handful of times. One junction end disagrees with the germline gene, perhaps due to a read error. The V gene is TRBV29-1, the J gene TRBJ2-2, with D perhaps being TRBD1 or TRBD2 (5 bases each). The CDR3 runs 11 residues. The germline V gene encodes CDR1 SQVTM and CDR2 ANQGSEA. CDR3 sequence reads: CSVEGPGERFF. The CDR3 DNA is TGCAGCGTTGAGGGGCCCGGGGAGCGGTTTTTT.

Concerning this clonotype: This sequence may be a read error, since a much larger clone differs from it by one base. The chain has TRBV10-3 and TRBJ2-7, with D maybe TRBD1 (5 bases). The CDR3 has 14 amino acids. CDR1 is ENHRY and CDR2 is SYGVKD in the germline V gene. CDR3 sequence reads: CAIGESQGSISRYF. The CDR3 nucleotides are TGTGCCATCGGTGAGTCGCAGGGCTCAATTTCCCGGTACTTC.

This clonotype was seen ten or more times. The genes are TRBV4-2 and TRBJ2-1; D call uncertain. Germline CDR1 and CDR2: LGHNA and YNFKEQ. The CDR3 is 16 residues long. V lost 0 bases, J lost 0 bases, and 9 bases lay in between. The CDR3 bases are TGTGCCAGCAGCCAAGAACTAACGGGCTCCTACAATGAGCAGTTCTTC. Protein sequence: CASSQELTGSYNEQFF.

This clonotype was found a few times. V gene TRBV7-9 combines with J gene TRBJ2-1, with 10 bases lining up with TRBD2. Germline values: CDR1 SEHNR, CDR2 FQNEAQ (reference sequence). The CDR3 covers 16 residues. V trimming: 3 bases; J trimming: 4 bases; junction bases outside the gene matches: 6. The CDR3, as DNA: TGTGCCAGCAGCTTCCTAGCGGGAGATTCGTACAATGAGCAGTTCTTC. As protein: CASSFLAGDSYNEQFF.

This clonotype was counted only a few times. The genes are TRBV12-3 or TRBV12-4 and TRBJ1-2; the match to TRBD1 covers 7 bases. The CDR3 is made up of 15 amino acids. Trimming cost V 1 base and J 2 bases; bases outside gene matches: 4. The CDR3 coding sequence is TGTGCCAGCAGTTTAGAGGGCAGGGGGAACTATGGCTACACCTTC. Amino acid sequence: CASSLEGRGNYGYTF.

This clonotype was recorded a few times. The rearrangement joins TRBV19 to TRBJ2-7, with TRBD2 matching 9 bases. The CDR3 spans 14 residues. V trimming: 10 bases; J trimming: 5 bases; junction bases outside the gene matches: 12. Germline V gene lookup returns CDR1 LNHDA and CDR2 SQIVND (reference sequence). DNA of the CDR3: TGTGCCAAACCCTTAGCGGGAGTTAGCGACGAGCAGTACTTC. It is translated as CAKPLAGVSDEQYF.

This clonotype was detected ten times or more. V usage is TRBV7-3 and J usage is TRBJ2-3; D perhaps matches TRBD2 (6 bases). The CDR3 length is 12 residues. Looked up from germline, CDR1 is SGHTA and CDR2 is FQGTGA. Trimming shortened V by 5 bases and J by 10 bases, and 13 bases separated the two germline ends. The CDR3 bases are TGTGCCAGCAGCCAGCCTAGGGAGGCGCAGTATTTT. Translation gives CASSQPREAQYF.

Worth noting for this clonotype: This may be a read error, as it is one base from a much larger clone. The chain uses TRBV7-2 and TRBJ2-7; TRBD1 is a possible D gene (6 bases). The CDR3 totals 13 residues. The germline V gene has CDR1 SGHTA and CDR2 FQGNSA. CDR3 amino acids: CASSRQNQGQPRF. The CDR3 DNA follows: TGTGCCAGCAGCCGGCAAAACCAAGGACAGCCCAGATTC.

This clonotype is classed as medium-sized. The V call is TRBV20-1, the J call TRBJ1-1; no firm D call. V was trimmed by 1 base and J by 1 base, leaving 7 bases between them. Looked up from germline, CDR1 is DFQATT and CDR2 is SNEGSKA (reference sequence). This CDR3 comprises 13 residues. This CDR3 is CSARVHGNTEAFF. The DNA for the CDR3 is TGCAGTGCTAGAGTCCACGGGAACACTGAAGCTTTCTTT.

The V call is TRBV29-1, the J call TRBJ1-1; the D is unclear. The V gene lost 8 bases and the J gene lost 1 base, with 5 bases spanning the gap. The CDR3 loop spans 10 amino acids. The germline V gene encodes CDR1 SQVTM and CDR2 ANQGSEA. The CDR3 DNA follows: TGCAGCATTAGGAACACTGAAGCTTTCTTT. Encoded protein: CSIRNTEAFF.

This clonotype was counted only a few times. The chain is built from TRBV14 and TRBJ2-5; TRBD2 might be the D (5 bases). CDR1 SGHDN and CDR2 FVKESK come from the germline V gene. Trimming took 5 bases from V and 1 from J, leaving 14 bases between them. CDR3 size: 15 residues. CDR3 residues: CASSKATIPQETQYF. The CDR3 nucleotides read TGTGCCAGCAGCAAGGCGACTATTCCCCAAGAGACCCAGTACTTC.

Details on this clonotype: At one boundary the junction diverges from the germline segment, which might be a read error. This chain uses TRBV5-1 with TRBJ2-5; the match to TRBD2 covers 7 bases. There are 17 residues in the CDR3. The germline V gene encodes CDR1 SGHRS and CDR2 YFSETQ. The CDR3 is CASSLLGRSSGQETRYF. CDR3 coding DNA: TGCGCCAGCAGCTTGCTTGGGAGGTCTAGCGGACAAGAGACCCGGTACTTC. The full variable domain, its missing parts supplied by reference TRBV5-1 and TRBJ2-5, is KAGVTQTPRYLIKTRGQQVTLSCSPISGHRSVSWYQQTPGQGLQFLFEYFSETQRNKGNFPGRFSGRQFSNSRSEMNVSTLELGDSALYLCASSLLGRSSGQETRYFGPGTRLLVL.

The table lists this clonotype with many counts. The chain recombines TRBV19 with TRBJ2-3; 7 nucleotides line up with TRBD2. In germline, CDR1 is LNHDA, CDR2 SQIVND (reference sequence). This CDR3 has 17 residues. The V and J ends lost 3 bases and 4 bases, in that order; junction bases with no gene match: 13. DNA of the CDR3: TGTGCCAGTAGTATGAGTCGGCGCGGGAGCGTGCCAGATACGCAGTATTTT. Translated, it gives CASSMSRRGSVPDTQYF.